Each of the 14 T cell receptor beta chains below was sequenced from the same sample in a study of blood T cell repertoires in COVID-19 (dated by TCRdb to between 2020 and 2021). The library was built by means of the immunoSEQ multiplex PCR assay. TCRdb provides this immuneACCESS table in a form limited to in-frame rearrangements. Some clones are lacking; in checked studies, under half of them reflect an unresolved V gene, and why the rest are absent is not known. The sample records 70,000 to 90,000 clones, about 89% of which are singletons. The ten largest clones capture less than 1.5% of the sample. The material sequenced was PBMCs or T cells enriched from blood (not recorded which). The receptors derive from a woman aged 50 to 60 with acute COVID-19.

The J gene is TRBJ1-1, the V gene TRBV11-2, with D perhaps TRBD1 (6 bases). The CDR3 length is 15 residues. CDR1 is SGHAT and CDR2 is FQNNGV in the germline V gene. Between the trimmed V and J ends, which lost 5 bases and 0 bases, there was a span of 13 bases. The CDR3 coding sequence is TGTGCCAGCAGCCAACAGGGAGGGGTGAACACTGAAGCTTTCTTT. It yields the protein CASSQQGGVNTEAFF.

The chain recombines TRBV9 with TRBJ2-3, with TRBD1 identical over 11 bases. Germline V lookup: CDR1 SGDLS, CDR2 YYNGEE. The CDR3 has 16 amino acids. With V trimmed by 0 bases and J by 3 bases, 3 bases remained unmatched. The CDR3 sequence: CASSVVGTGGTDTQYF. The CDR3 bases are TGTGCCAGCAGCGTAGTAGGGACAGGGGGTACAGATACGCAGTATTTT. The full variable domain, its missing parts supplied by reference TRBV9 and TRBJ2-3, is DSGVTQTPKHLITATGQRVTLRCSPRSGDLSVYWYQQSLDQGLQFLIQYYNGEERAKGNILERFSAQQFPDLHSELNLSSLELGDSALYFCASSVVGTGGTDTQYFGPGTRLTVL.

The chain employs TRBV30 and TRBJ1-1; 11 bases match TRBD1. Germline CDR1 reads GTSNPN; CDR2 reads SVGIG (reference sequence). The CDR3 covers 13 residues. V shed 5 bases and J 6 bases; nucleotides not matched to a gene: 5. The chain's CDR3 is CAWGTGGMAEAFF. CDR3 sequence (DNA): TGTGCCTGGGGGACAGGGGGTATGGCTGAAGCTTTCTTT.

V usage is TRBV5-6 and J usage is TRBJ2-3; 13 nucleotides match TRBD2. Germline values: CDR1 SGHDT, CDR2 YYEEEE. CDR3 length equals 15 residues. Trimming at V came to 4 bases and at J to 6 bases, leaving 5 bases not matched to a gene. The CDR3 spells CASSPTSGRADTQYF. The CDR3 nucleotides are TGTGCCAGCAGCCCAACTAGCGGGAGGGCCGATACGCAGTATTTT.

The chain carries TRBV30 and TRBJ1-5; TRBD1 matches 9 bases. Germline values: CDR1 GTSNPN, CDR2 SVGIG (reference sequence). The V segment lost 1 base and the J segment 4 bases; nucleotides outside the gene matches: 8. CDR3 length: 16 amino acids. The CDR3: CAWSGLTGTGNQPQHF. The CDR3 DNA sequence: TGTGCCTGGAGTGGCCTCACCGGGACAGGGAATCAGCCCCAGCATTTT. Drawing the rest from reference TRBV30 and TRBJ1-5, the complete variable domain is SQTIHQWPATLVQPVGSPLSLECTVEGTSNPNLYWYRQAAGRGLQLLFYSVGIGQISSEVPQNLSASRPQDRQFILSSKKLLLSDSGFYLCAWSGLTGTGNQPQHFGDGTRLSIL.

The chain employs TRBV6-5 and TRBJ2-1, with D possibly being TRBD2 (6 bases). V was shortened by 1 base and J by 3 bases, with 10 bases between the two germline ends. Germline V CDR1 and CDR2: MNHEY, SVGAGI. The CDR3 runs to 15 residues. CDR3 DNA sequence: TGTGCCAGCAGTTACTTCCGGCGGGGCTACAATGAGCAGTTCTTC. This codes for CASSYFRRGYNEQFF.

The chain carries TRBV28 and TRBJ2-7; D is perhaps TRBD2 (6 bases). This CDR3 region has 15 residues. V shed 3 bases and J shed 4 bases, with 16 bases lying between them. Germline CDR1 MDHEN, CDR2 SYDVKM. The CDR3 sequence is CASSFSGTLAYEQYF. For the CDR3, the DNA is TGTGCCAGCAGTTTTTCGGGGACTCTTGCTTACGAGCAGTACTTC.

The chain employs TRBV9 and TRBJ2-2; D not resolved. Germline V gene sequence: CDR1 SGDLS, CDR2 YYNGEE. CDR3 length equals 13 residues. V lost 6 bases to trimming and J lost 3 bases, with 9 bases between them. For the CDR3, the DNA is TGTGCCAGCACCTCGACTTACACCGGGGAGCTGTTTTTT. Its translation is CASTSTYTGELFF.

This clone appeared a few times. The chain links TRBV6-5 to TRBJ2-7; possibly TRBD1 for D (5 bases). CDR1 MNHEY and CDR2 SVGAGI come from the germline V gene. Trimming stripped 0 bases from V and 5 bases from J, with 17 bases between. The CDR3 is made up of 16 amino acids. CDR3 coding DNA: TGTGCCAGCAGTTACTCGAATAGTCAGGGTCGTGACGAGCAGTACTTC. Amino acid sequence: CASSYSNSQGRDEQYF.

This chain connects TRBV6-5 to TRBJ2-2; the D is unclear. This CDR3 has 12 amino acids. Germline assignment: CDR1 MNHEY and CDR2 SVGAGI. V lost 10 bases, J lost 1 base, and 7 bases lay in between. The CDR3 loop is CATRGNTGELFF. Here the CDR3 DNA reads TGTGCCACCCGCGGGAACACCGGGGAGCTGTTTTTT.

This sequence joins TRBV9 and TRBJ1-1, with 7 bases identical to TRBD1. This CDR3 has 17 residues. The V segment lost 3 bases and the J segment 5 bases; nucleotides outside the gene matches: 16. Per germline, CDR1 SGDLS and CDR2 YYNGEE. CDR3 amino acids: CASSAEHQGVLGTEAFF. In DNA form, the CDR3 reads TGTGCCAGCAGCGCCGAACACCAGGGGGTTCTCGGTACTGAAGCTTTCTTT.

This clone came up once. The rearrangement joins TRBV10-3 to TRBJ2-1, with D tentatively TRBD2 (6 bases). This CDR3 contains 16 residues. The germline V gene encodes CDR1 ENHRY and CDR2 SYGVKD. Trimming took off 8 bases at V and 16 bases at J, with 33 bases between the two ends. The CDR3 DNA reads TGTGCCATCTCCGACGGTCGATTGAGCGGGTTCTCTAGCAGTTTCTTC. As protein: CAISDGRLSGFSSSFF.

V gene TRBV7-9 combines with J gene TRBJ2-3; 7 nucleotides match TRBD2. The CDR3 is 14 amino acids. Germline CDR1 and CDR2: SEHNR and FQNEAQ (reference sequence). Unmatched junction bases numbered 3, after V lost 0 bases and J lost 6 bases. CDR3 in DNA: TGTGCCAGCAGCTTAGCCAGAGCGGGGGATACGCAGTATTTT. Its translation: CASSLARAGDTQYF.

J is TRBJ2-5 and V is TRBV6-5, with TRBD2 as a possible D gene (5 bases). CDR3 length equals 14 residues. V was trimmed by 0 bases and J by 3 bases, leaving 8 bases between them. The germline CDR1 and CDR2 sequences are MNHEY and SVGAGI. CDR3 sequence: CASSYSWGEETQYF. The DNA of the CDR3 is TGTGCCAGCAGTTACTCGTGGGGAGAAGAGACCCAGTACTTC.